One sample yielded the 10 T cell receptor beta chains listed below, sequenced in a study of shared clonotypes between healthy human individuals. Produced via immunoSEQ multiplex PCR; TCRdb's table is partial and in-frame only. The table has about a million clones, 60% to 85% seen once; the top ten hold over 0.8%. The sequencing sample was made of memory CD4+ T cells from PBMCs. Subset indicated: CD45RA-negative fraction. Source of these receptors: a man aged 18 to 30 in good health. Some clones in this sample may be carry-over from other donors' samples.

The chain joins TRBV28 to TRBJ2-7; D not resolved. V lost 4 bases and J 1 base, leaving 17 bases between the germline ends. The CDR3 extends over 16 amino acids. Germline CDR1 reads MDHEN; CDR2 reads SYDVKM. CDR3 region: CASSSLAGRPSYEQYF. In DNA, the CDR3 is TGTGCCAGCAGTTCTCTCGCAGGTAGACCTTCCTACGAGCAGTACTTC.

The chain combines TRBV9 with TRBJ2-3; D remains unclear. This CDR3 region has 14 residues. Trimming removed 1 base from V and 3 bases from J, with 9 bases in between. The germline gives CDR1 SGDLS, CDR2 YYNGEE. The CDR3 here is CASSVSSTTDTQYF. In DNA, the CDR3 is TGTGCCAGCAGCGTATCAAGCACTACAGATACGCAGTATTTT.

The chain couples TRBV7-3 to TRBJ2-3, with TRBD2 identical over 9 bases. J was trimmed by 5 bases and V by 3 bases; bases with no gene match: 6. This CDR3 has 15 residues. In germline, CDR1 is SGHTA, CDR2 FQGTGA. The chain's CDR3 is CASSLASGTGDTQYF. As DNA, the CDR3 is TGTGCCAGCAGCTTGGCTAGCGGGACGGGAGATACGCAGTATTTT. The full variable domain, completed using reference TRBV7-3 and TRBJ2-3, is GAGVSQTPSNKVTEKGKYVELRCDPISGHTALYWYRQSLGQGPEFLIYFQGTGAADDSGLPNDRFFAVRPEGSVSTLKIQRTERGDSAVYLCASSLASGTGDTQYFGPGTRLTVL.

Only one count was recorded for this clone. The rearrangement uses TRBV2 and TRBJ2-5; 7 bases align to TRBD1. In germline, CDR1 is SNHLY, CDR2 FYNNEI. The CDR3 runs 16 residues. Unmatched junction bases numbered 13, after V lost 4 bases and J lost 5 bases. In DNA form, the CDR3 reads TGTGCCAGCAGTGGAGTTGGGACAGCCTCGCGGGAGACCCAGTACTTC. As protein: CASSGVGTASRETQYF. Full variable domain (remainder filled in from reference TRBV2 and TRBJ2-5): EPEVTQTPSHQVTQMGQEVILRCVPISNHLYFYWYRQILGQKVEFLVSFYNNEISEKSEIFDDQFSVERPDGSNFTLKIRSTKLEDSAMYFCASSGVGTASRETQYFGPGTRLLVL.

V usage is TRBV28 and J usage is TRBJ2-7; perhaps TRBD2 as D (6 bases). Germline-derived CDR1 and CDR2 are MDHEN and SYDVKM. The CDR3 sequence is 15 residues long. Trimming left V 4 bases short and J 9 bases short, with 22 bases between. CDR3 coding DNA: TGTGCCAGCAGTTCGTATAGCGGAACTACATTGGGGCAGTACTTC. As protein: CASSSYSGTTLGQYF.

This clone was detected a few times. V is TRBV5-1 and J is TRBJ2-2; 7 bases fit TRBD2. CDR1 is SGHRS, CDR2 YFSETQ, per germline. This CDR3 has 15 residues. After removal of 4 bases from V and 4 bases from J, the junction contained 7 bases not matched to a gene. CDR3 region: CASSQGLAGTGELFF. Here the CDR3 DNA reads TGCGCCAGCAGCCAAGGATTAGCGGGCACCGGGGAGCTGTTTTTT.

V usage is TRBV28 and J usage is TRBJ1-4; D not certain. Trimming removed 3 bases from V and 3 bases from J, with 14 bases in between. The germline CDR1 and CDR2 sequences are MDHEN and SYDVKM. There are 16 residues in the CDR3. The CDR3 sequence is CASSFVSSGANEKLFF. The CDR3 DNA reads TGTGCCAGCAGTTTTGTGTCCTCCGGGGCTAATGAAAAACTGTTTTTT.

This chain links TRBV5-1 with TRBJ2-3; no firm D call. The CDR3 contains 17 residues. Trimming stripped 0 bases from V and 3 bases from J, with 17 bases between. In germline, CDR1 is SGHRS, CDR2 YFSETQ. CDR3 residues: CASSLGSRVWKTDTQYF. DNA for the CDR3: TGCGCCAGCAGCTTGGGGAGCCGGGTGTGGAAAACAGATACGCAGTATTTT.

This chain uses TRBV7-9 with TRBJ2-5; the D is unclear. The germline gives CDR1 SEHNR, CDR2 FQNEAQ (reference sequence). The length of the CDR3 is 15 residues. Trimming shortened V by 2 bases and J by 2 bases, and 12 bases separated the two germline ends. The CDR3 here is CASSLRSAPQETQYF. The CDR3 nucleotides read TGTGCCAGCAGCTTAAGGTCAGCCCCTCAAGAGACCCAGTACTTC.

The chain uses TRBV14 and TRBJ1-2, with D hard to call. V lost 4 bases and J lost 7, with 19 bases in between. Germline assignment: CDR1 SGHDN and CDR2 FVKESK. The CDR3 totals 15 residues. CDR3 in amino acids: CASSPSAGGSSGYTF. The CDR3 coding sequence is TGTGCCAGCAGCCCATCCGCGGGAGGTAGCAGTGGCTACACCTTC.